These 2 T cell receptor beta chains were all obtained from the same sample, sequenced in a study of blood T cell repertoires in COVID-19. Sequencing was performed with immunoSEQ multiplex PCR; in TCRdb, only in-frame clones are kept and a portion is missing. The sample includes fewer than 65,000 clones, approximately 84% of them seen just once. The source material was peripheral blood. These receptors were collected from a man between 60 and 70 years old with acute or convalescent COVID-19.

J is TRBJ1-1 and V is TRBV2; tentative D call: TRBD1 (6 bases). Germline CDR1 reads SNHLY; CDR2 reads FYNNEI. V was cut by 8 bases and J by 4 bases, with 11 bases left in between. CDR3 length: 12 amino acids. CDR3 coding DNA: TGTGCCAGCCGGGGGGGCGGCACTGAAGCTTTCTTT. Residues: CASRGGGTEAFF. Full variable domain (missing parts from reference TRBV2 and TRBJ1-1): EPEVTQTPSHQVTQMGQEVILRCVPISNHLYFYWYRQILGQKVEFLVSFYNNEISEKSEIFDDQFSVERPDGSNFTLKIRSTKLEDSAMYFCASRGGGTEAFFGQGTRLTVV.

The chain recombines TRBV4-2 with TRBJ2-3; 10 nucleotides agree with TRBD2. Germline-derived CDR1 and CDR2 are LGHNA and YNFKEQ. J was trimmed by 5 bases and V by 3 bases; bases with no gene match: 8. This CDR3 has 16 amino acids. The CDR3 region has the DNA TGTGCCAGCAGCCACCAAGCGGAGCGGGGGGGAGATACGCAGTATTTT. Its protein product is CASSHQAERGGDTQYF.